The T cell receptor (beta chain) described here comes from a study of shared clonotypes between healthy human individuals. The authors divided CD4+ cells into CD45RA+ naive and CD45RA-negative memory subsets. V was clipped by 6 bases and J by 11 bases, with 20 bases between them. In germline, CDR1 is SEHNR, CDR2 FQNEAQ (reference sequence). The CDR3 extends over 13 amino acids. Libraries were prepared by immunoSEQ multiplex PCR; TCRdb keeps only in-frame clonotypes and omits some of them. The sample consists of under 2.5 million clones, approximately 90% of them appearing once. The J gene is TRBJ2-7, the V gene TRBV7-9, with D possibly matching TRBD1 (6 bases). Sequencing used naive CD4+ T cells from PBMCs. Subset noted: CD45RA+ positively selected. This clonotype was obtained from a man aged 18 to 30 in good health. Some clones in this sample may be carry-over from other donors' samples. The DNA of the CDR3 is TGTGCCAGCAGGCCACTCACAGGGACCCGTAAGTACTTC. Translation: CASRPLTGTRKYF.